This T cell receptor beta chain comes out of a study of blood T cell repertoires in COVID-19. Study summary: T cells, B-cell-depleted T cells, or PBMCs supplied cDNA or gDNA.

This table comes from immunoSEQ multiplex PCR, and its TCRdb copy is limited to in-frame clones, with some not included. The sample contains about 380,000 clones, 88% of which appear only once. Trimming removed 5 bases from V and 2 bases from J; junction bases left unmatched: 3. The germline CDR1 and CDR2 sequences are SNHLY and FYNNEI. The CDR3 length is 14 residues. All enrollees were roughly 18 to 90 years old and from roughly 26 US areas. The V call is TRBV2, the J call TRBJ1-2, with 9 bases aligning to TRBD1. Source material: PBMCs or T cells enriched from blood (not recorded which). The TCR sequence derives from a woman aged 18 to 35 who had recovered from COVID-19. CDR3 DNA: TGTGCCAGCAGTCCCGGGACAGGGAACTATGGCTACACCTTC. Residues: CASSPGTGNYGYTF.